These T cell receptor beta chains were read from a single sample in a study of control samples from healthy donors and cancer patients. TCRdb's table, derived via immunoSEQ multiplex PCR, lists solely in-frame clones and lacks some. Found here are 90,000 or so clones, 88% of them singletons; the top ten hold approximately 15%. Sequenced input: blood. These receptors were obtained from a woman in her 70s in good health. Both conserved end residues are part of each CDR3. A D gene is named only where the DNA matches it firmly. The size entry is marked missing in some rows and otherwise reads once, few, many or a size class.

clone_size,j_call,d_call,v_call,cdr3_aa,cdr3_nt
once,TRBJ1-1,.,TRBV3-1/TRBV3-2,CASSPPWNTEAFF,TGTGCCAGCAGCCCGCCCTGGAACACTGAAGCTTTCTTT
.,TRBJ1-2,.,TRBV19,CASSISSVDTNYGYTF,TGTGCCAGTAGTATATCCTCAGTCGACACCAACTATGGCTACACCTTC
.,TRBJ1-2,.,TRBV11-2,CASSLEVWGYGYTF,TGTGCCAGCAGCTTAGAGGTGTGGGGCTATGGCTACACCTTC
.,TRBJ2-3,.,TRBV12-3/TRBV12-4,CASSPSWAQYF,TGTGCCAGCAGCCCCTCTTGGGCGCAGTATTTT
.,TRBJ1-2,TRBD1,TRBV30,CAWNPTGQMLGYTF,TGTGCCTGGAACCCGACAGGGCAGATGCTTGGCTACACCTTC
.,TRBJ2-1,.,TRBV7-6,CASSLGGILAVSEQFF,TGTGCCAGCAGCTTAGGGGGGATCCTAGCCGTGAGTGAGCAGTTCTTC
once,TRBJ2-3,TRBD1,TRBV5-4,CASSLGMDSQGTDTQYF,TGTGCCAGCAGCTTAGGTATGGACTCACAGGGGACAGATACGCAGTATTTT
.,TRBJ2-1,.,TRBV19,CASSQQRNEQFF,TGTGCCAGTAGTCAACAGAGAAATGAGCAGTTCTTC
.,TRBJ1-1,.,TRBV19,CASSRQMNTEAFF,TGTGCCAGTAGTAGACAGATGAACACTGAAGCTTTCTTT
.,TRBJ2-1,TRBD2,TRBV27,CASSLSASGTYNEQFF,TGTGCCAGCAGTTTATCGGCTAGCGGGACCTACAATGAGCAGTTCTTC
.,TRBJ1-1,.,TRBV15,CATSPSLGRVYSGAFF,TGTGCCACCAGCCCCTCCCTAGGCAGAGTGTATAGTGGAGCTTTCTTT
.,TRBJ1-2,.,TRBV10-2,CASRGQANYGYTF,TGCGCCAGCAGAGGGCAGGCCAACTATGGCTACACCTTC
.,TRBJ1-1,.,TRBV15,CATSRLLGTQAFF,TGTGCCACCAGCAGGTTGTTAGGGACCCAAGCTTTCTTT
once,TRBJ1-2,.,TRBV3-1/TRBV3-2,CASSQDVPYGYTF,TGTGCCAGCAGCCAAGATGTCCCCTATGGCTACACCTTC
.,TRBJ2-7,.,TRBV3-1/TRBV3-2,CASSASTYEQYF,TGTGCCAGCAGCGCCAGTACCTACGAGCAGTACTTC
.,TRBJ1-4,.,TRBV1,CTSSQSGQNEKLFF,TGCACCAGCAGCCAATCGGGCCAAAATGAAAAACTGTTTTTT
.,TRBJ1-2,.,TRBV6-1,CASSAPRLGVGYGYTF,TGTGCCAGCAGTGCTCCGAGGCTGGGAGTTGGGTATGGCTACACCTTC